This T cell receptor (beta chain) derives from a study of spatial heterogeneity in lung cancer. The CDR3 sequence is 14 residues long. The germline V gene has CDR1 LNHDA and CDR2 SQIVND (reference sequence). V was pared by 3 bases and J by 2 bases, with 11 bases between. Time point noted: sample taken at primary tumor resection. Unsorted whole RNA from tumor, nontumor lung or frozen PBMC underwent sequencing. Each molecule of TCR cDNA was tagged with one unique molecular identifier. One entry per CDR3 protein results from TCRdb running MiXCR on the 5' RACE reads. The data show tens of thousands of distinct CDR3 sequences, roughly 5.7% seen once. General study points: Expanded tumor TCRs that were ubiquitous appeared in blood more at resection than follow-up.

This clonotype came up many times. Its matching antigen is unknown. The chain is built from TRBV19 and TRBJ2-7, with D possibly matching TRBD2 (6 bases). The sequence derives from a male donor with early-stage non-small cell lung cancer. The material sequenced was PBMCs, taken at surgery. The CDR3 coding sequence is TGTGCCAGTAGTATTATTCCGGGAGCCTACGAGCAGTACTTC. Translation gives CASSIIPGAYEQYF. Using reference TRBV19 and TRBJ2-7 for the parts outside the CDR3, the full variable domain is DGGITQSPKYLFRKEGQNVTLSCEQNLNHDAMYWYRQDPGQGLRLIYYSQIVNDFQKGDIAEGYSVSREKKESFPLTVTSAQKNPTAFYLCASSIIPGAYEQYFGPGTRLTVT.